This paragraph reports one T cell receptor beta chain. As yet, its antigen is unknown. Thyroid surgery took place with no prior treatment in any patient. This entry comes from a study of metastatic and nonmetastatic thyroid tumors. Across the study: Thyroid patients, malignant and benign, had repertoires compared across blood and tumor or nodule tissue.

Germline assignment: CDR1 GTSNPN and CDR2 SVGIG (reference sequence). V was cut by 5 bases and J by 5 bases, with 11 bases left in between. The CDR3 loop spans 12 amino acids. Methods used by the authors: Across clinicopathological groups, CDR3 differences served as the basis for building a distant-metastasis classifier for papillary thyroid cancer. From the PCR reads, TCRdb re-called clones with MiXCR. These V and J calls originate from TCRdb's pipeline instead of the authors' own analysis. The sample shows around 31,000 clones, 20% to 25% of them seen only once. Whole-study findings and limits: Reported TCR beta diversity, measured in blood and tumor, was significantly higher for malignant thyroid tumors than for benign nodules.

The chain couples TRBV30 to TRBJ2-3, with D unresolved. The sequencing input was tumor tissue. The sequence derives from a male donor with papillary thyroid cancer or a benign thyroid nodule (not recorded which). Some clones in this sample may be carry-over from other donors' samples. The CDR3 DNA reads as TGTGCCTGGGCCCGCAGCCGAGATACGCAGTATTTT. This sequence encodes CAWARSRDTQYF. The full variable domain, its missing parts supplied by reference TRBV30 and TRBJ2-3, is SQTIHQWPATLVQPVGSPLSLECTVEGTSNPNLYWYRQAAGRGLQLLFYSVGIGQISSEVPQNLSASRPQDRQFILSSKKLLLSDSGFYLCAWARSRDTQYFGPGTRLTVL.